The 6 T cell receptor beta chains presented below share a single source sample, sequenced in a study of T cell changes during pregnancy in multiple sclerosis. This table comes from immunoSEQ multiplex PCR, and its TCRdb copy is limited to in-frame clones, with some not included. The sample records approximately 52,000 clones, 85% to 95% being singletons. The sequencing here drew on CD4+ T cells from peripheral blood mononuclear cells, taken in the third trimester of pregnancy. The receptor source for this set is a female donor with multiple sclerosis, enrolled in a pregnancy study.

The chain links TRBV5-1 to TRBJ2-1; 9 bases line up with TRBD1. The CDR3 covers 14 residues. Per the germline V gene, CDR1 is SGHRS and CDR2 is YFSETQ. V was pared by 4 bases and J by 6 bases, with 5 bases of the junction left unmatched. The CDR3 DNA reads TGCGCCAGCAGCCGGGACAGGGCTTCCAATGAGCAGTTCTTC. Its translation is CASSRDRASNEQFF.

This clone is a singleton in its sample. The rearrangement uses TRBV5-1 and TRBJ1-1, with a tentative D call TRBD1 (6 bases). The germline V gene encodes CDR1 SGHRS and CDR2 YFSETQ. The CDR3 covers 15 residues. V lost 3 bases and J 14 bases, leaving 26 bases between the germline ends. The CDR3 nucleotides are TGCGCCAGCAGCTCCCCCCTAGGACAGCGGGAGGCGGAATTCTTT. Translated: CASSSPLGQREAEFF.

The chain is built from TRBV19 and TRBJ2-7; D is possibly TRBD2 (5 bases). V was shortened by 7 bases and J by 3 bases, with 7 bases between the two germline ends. The germline V gene has CDR1 LNHDA and CDR2 SQIVND (reference sequence). The CDR3 has 11 residues. The CDR3 DNA sequence: TGTGCCAGTACAGGAGGCTACGAGCAGTACTTC. Translating it yields CASTGGYEQYF.

The chain joins TRBV7-3 to TRBJ2-1; 9 positions match TRBD2. The J segment lost 15 bases and the V segment lost 1 base, leaving 7 bases of the junction unmatched. Germline-derived CDR1 and CDR2 are SGHTA and FQGTGA. This CDR3 has 13 residues. The CDR3 DNA follows: TGTGCCAGCAGCTTAAATCGGGCGGGAGGGCCGTTCTTC. As protein: CASSLNRAGGPFF.

This chain links TRBV19 with TRBJ2-3; 9 nucleotides line up with TRBD2. Germline V gene lookup returns CDR1 LNHDA and CDR2 SQIVND (reference sequence). V was pared by 6 bases and J by 6 bases, with 10 bases of the junction left unmatched. This CDR3 contains 15 residues. The CDR3 region is CASRNMPAGGDTQYF. Here the CDR3 DNA reads TGTGCCAGTAGGAACATGCCAGCGGGGGGCGATACGCAGTATTTT.

This chain joins TRBV19 and TRBJ1-4; 7 bases are a match to TRBD1. The V gene end was trimmed by 6 bases and the J gene end by 8 bases; junction bases not matched to a gene: 12. The CDR3 is 15 residues long. Germline-derived CDR1 and CDR2 are LNHDA and SQIVND (reference sequence). CDR3 loop: CASSLTGTVTEKLFF. In nucleotides, the CDR3 is TGTGCCAGTAGCCTGACCGGGACAGTAACGGAAAAACTGTTTTTT.